Here is one TCR beta chain with its context. The data belong to a study of blood T cell repertoires in COVID-19. Study-wide background: Samples representing acute and convalescent COVID-19 were sourced from the United States, Italy and Spain. The analysed material was cDNA or gDNA that came from T cells, B-cell-depleted T cells, or PBMCs.

The CDR3 contains 15 residues. The V gene's germline CDR1 is LGHDT and CDR2 YNNKEL (reference sequence). Trimming cost V 3 bases and J 9 bases; bases outside gene matches: 6. The repertoire was sequenced with immunoSEQ multiplex PCR; TCRdb's copy has only in-frame clones and lacks some. The sample contains roughly 200,000 clones, over 70% of which appear only once. The V call is TRBV3-1 (or the pseudogene TRBV3-2), the J call TRBJ1-6, with TRBD1 matching over 9 bases. The TCR originated in a middle-aged woman with COVID-19, enrolled during active disease. Sequencing input: peripheral blood. CDR3 in amino acids: CASSQSGQGLSPLHF. Here the CDR3 DNA reads TGTGCCAGCAGCCAGTCGGGACAGGGTCTTTCACCCCTCCACTTT.